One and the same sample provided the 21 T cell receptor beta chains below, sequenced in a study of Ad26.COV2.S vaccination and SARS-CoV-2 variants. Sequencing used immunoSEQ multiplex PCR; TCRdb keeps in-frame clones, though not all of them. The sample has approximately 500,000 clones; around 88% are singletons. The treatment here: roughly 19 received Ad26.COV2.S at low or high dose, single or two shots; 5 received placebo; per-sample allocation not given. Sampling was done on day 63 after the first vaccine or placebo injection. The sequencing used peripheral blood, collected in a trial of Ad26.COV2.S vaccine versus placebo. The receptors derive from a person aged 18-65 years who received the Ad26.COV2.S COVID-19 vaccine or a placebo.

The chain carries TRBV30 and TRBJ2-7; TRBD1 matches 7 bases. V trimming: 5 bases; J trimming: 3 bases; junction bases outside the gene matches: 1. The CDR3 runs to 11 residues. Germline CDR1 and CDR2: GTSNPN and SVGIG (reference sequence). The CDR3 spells CAWGTDYEQYF. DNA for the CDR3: TGTGCCTGGGGGACAGACTACGAGCAGTACTTC.

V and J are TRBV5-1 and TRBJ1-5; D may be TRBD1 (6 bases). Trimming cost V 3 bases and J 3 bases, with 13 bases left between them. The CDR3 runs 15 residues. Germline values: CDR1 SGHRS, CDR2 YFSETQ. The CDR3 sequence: CASSWGGLANQPQHF. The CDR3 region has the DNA TGCGCCAGCAGCTGGGGGGGGCTGGCCAATCAGCCCCAGCATTTT.

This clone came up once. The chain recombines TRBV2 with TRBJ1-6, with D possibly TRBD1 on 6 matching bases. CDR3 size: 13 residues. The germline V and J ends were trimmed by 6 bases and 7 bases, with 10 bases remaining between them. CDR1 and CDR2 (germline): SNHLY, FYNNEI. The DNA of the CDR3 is TGTGCCAGCAGACGGGACAAAAATTCACCCCTCCACTTT. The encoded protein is CASRRDKNSPLHF.

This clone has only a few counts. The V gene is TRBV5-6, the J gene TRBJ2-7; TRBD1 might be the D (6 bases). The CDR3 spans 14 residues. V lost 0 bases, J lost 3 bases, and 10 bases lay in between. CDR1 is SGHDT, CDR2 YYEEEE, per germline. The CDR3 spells CASSLGGQYYEQYF. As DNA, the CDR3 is TGTGCCAGCAGCTTGGGCGGACAGTACTACGAGCAGTACTTC.

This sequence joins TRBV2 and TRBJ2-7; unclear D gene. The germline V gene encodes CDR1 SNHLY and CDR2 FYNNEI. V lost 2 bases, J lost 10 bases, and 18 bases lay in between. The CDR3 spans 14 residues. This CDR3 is CASSERAREAIQYF. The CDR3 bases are TGTGCCAGCAGTGAACGGGCTCGCGAGGCAATCCAGTACTTC.

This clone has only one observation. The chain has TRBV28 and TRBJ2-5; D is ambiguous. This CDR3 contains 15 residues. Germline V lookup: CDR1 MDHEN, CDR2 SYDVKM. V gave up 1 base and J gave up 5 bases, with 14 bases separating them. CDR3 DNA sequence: TGTGCCAGCAGTTTATCCGGACCCGGTCCCGAGACCCAGTACTTC. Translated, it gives CASSLSGPGPETQYF. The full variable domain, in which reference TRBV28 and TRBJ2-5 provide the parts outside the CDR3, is DVKVTQSSRYLVKRTGEKVFLECVQDMDHENMFWYRQDPGLGLRLIYFSYDVKMKEKGDIPEGYSVSREKKERFSLILESASTNQTSMYLCASSLSGPGPETQYFGPGTRLLVL.

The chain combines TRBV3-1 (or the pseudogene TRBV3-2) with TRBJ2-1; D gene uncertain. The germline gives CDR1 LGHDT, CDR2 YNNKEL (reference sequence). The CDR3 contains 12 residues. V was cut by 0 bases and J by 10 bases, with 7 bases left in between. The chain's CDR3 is CASSQEWREQFF. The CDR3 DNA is TGTGCCAGCAGCCAAGAATGGCGGGAGCAGTTCTTC.

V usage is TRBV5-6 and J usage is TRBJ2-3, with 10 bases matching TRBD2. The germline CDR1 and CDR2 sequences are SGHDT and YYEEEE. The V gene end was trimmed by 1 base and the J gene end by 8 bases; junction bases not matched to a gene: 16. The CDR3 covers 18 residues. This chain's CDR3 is CASSLYGKLAGGGATQYF. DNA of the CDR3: TGTGCCAGCAGCTTGTATGGTAAATTAGCGGGAGGAGGAGCTACGCAGTATTTT.

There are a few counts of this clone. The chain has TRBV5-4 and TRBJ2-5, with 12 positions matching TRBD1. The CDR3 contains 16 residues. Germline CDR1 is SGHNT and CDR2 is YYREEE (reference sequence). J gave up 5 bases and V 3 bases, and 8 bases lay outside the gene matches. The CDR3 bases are TGTGCCAGCAGCTATCCGGGACAGGGGGCGGGGGAGACCCAGTACTTC. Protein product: CASSYPGQGAGETQYF.

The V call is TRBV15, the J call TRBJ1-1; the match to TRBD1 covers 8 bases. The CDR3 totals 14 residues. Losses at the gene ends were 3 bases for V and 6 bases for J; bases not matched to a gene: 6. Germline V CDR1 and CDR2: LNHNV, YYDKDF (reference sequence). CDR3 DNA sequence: TGTGCCACCAGCAGGGACAGGGCGAGGTCTGAAGCTTTCTTT. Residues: CATSRDRARSEAFF.

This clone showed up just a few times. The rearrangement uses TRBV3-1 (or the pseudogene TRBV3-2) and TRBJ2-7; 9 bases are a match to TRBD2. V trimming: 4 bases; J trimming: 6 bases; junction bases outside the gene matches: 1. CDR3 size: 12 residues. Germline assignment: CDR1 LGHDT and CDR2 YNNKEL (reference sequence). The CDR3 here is CASSRTSAEQYF. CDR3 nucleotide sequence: TGTGCCAGCAGCCGGACTAGCGCCGAGCAGTACTTC.

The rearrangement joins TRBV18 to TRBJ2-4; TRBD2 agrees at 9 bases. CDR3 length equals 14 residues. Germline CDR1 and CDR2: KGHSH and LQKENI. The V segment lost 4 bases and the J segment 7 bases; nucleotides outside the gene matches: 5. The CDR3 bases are TGTGCCAGCTCACGTAGCGGGAGTGGGAACATTCAGTACTTC. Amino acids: CASSRSGSGNIQYF.

The CDR3 reads CATSGTGSYEQYF. As DNA, the CDR3 is TGTGCCACCAGCGGGACAGGGTCCTACGAGCAGTACTTC. This sequence joins TRBV24-1 and TRBJ2-7; TRBD1 matches at 9 bases. The ends lost 7 bases at V and 1 base at J; junction bases unmatched: 1. Germline lookup yields CDR1 KGHDR and CDR2 SFDVKD. The CDR3 runs to 13 residues.

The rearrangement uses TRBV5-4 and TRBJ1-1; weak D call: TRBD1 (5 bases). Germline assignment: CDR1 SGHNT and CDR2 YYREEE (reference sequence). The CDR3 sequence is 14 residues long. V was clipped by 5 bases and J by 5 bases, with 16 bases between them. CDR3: CASSSQGFGTEAFF. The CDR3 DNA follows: TGTGCCAGCAGTTCCCAGGGATTTGGGACTGAAGCTTTCTTT.

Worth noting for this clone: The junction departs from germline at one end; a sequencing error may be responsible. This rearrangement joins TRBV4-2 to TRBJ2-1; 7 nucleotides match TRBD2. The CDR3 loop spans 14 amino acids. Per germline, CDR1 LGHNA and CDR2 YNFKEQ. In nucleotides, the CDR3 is TGTGCCAGCAGCCAAGATAGGGGCAGCGGGATGGGTCTCTTC. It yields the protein CASSQDRGSGMGLF.

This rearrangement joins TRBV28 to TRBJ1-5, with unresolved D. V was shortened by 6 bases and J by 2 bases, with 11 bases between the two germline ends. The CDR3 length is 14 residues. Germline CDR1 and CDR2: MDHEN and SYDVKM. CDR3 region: CASSMGSGNQPQHF. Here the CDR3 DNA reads TGTGCCAGCAGCATGGGGTCTGGCAATCAGCCCCAGCATTTT.

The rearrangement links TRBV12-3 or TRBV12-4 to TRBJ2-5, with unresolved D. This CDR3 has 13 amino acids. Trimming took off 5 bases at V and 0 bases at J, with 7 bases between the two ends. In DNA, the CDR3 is TGTGCCAGCAGTCGGTCGTACCAAGAGACCCAGTACTTC. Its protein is CASSRSYQETQYF.

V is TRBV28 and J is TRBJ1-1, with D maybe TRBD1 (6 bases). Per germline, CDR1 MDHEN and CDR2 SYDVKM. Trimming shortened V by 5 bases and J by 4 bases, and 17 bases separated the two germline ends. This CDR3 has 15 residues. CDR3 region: CASSEGVRRGTEAFF. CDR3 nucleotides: TGTGCCAGCAGTGAGGGGGTAAGGCGAGGCACTGAAGCTTTCTTT.

The CDR3 region is CASSLLSDSPLHF. Here the CDR3 DNA reads TGTGCCAGCAGTTTATTATCCGATTCACCCCTCCACTTT. The chain carries TRBV12-3 or TRBV12-4 and TRBJ1-6; D not resolved. This CDR3 has 13 amino acids. The V gene lost 2 bases and the J gene lost 8 bases, with 7 bases spanning the gap.

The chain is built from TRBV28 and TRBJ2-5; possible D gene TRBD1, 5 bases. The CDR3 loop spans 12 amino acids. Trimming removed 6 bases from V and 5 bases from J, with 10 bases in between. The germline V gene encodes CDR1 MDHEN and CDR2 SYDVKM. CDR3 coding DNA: TGTGCCAGCAGGCAGGGTCAGGAGACCCAGTACTTC. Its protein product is CASRQGQETQYF.

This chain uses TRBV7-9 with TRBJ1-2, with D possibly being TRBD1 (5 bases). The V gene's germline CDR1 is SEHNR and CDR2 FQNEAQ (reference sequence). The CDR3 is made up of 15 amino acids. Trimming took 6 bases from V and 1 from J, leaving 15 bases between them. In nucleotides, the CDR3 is TGTGCCAGCAGACTTGGGACCCTCGATAACTATGGCTACACCTTC. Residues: CASRLGTLDNYGYTF.